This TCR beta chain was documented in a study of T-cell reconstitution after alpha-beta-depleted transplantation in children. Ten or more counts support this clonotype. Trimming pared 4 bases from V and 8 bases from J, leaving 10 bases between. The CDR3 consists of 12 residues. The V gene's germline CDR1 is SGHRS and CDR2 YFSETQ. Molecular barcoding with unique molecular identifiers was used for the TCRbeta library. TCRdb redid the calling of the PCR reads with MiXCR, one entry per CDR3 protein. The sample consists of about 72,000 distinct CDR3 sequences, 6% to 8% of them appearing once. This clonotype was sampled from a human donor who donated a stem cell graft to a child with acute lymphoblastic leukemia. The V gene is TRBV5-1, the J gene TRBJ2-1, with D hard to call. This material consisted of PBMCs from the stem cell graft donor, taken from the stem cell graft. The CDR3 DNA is TGCGCCAGCAGCAACGGTAACGATGAGCAGTTCTTC. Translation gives CASSNGNDEQFF.